A single sample gave rise to the 23 T cell receptor beta chains below, sequenced in a study of blood T cell repertoires in COVID-19. Sequencing was performed with immunoSEQ multiplex PCR; in TCRdb, only in-frame clones are kept and a portion is missing. This repertoire shows about 140,000 clones, roughly four fifths found once; its top ten account for roughly 9%. The sample comprised peripheral blood. All receptors come from a woman aged 45-60 years with active or convalescent COVID-19.

This clone was seen only once. This chain connects TRBV11-3 to TRBJ2-7; D is undetermined. The length of the CDR3 is 14 residues. Trimming left V 1 base short and J 3 bases short, with 10 bases between. The germline CDR1 and CDR2 sequences are SGHNT and YENEEA. The CDR3: CASSLVSSHYEQYF. CDR3 bases: TGTGCCAGCAGCTTAGTTTCATCCCACTACGAGCAGTACTTC.

This chain uses TRBV7-2 with TRBJ2-2; D unresolved. With 1 base removed from V and 8 bases from J, the gap between germline ends came to 14 bases. This CDR3 has 15 amino acids. The germline gives CDR1 SGHTA, CDR2 FQGNSA. CDR3 sequence: CASSLVPRGAGELFF. The CDR3 coding sequence is TGTGCCAGCAGCTTAGTACCCCGAGGCGCTGGGGAGCTGTTTTTT.

This clone has just a few counts. The chain has TRBV6-8 and TRBJ1-6, with D possibly matching TRBD1 (6 bases). This CDR3 is built from 16 residues. Germline V gene sequence: CDR1 MNHGY, CDR2 SAAAGT. The V gene lost 7 bases and the J gene lost 4 bases, with 17 bases spanning the gap. The CDR3, as DNA: TGTGCCAGCACCTCTGGGGGGGCGGAGTATAATTCACCCCTCCACTTT. Translated, it gives CASTSGGAEYNSPLHF.

CDR3 residues: CATKNGREGTEAFF. The CDR3 DNA reads as TGTGCCACCAAAAATGGAAGGGAGGGCACTGAAGCTTTCTTT. The chain joins TRBV6-5 to TRBJ1-1; the D is unclear. Germline CDR1 reads MNHEY; CDR2 reads SVGAGI. CDR3 length: 14 amino acids. V gave up 10 bases and J gave up 4 bases, with 19 bases separating them.

This rearrangement joins TRBV30 to TRBJ2-7; D perhaps matches TRBD1 (7 bases). Germline V gene lookup returns CDR1 GTSNPN and CDR2 SVGIG (reference sequence). This CDR3 is 14 amino acids long. The germline V and J ends were trimmed by 3 bases and 5 bases, with 17 bases remaining between them. The CDR3 nucleotides read TGTGCCTGGAGGGCAGGGGGGCGGTTGGACGAGCAGTACTTC. Protein product: CAWRAGGRLDEQYF.

This clone was counted between two and nine times. The chain has TRBV9 and TRBJ2-7, with D tentatively TRBD1 (6 bases). Germline V gene data show CDR1 as SGDLS and CDR2 as YYNGEE. V shed 1 base and J shed 5 bases, with 13 bases lying between them. The CDR3 totals 14 residues. The CDR3 protein is CASSVSPQGNEQYF. In DNA form, the CDR3 reads TGTGCCAGCAGCGTATCACCACAGGGTAACGAGCAGTACTTC.

The chain has TRBV7-2 and TRBJ1-2; the match to TRBD1 covers 8 bases. Germline CDR1 and CDR2: SGHTA and FQGNSA. CDR3 length: 13 amino acids. J lost 5 bases, V lost 6 bases, and 5 bases had no gene match. CDR3 amino acids: CASSPDRGYGYTF. CDR3 nucleotides: TGTGCCAGCAGTCCAGACAGGGGATATGGCTACACCTTC.

The V gene is TRBV7-2, the J gene TRBJ1-6, with unresolved D. Trimming shortened V by 0 bases and J by 10 bases, and 4 bases separated the two germline ends. This CDR3 has 12 residues. Germline V lookup: CDR1 SGHTA, CDR2 FQGNSA. CDR3 amino acids: CASSLAGSPLHF. CDR3 sequence (DNA): TGTGCCAGCAGCTTAGCGGGCTCACCCCTCCACTTT.

V and J are TRBV5-1 and TRBJ1-4, with unresolved D. From germline, CDR1 is SGHRS and CDR2 YFSETQ. Deletions cut 1 base from V and 8 bases from J, with 12 bases between. This CDR3 comprises 14 residues. The CDR3 DNA reads as TGCGCCAGCAGCTTGCCGGGTTTAGAGGAAAAACTGTTTTTT. Protein product: CASSLPGLEEKLFF.

The chain is built from TRBV2 and TRBJ1-2; TRBD1 aligns across 7 bases. Germline V gene data show CDR1 as SNHLY and CDR2 as FYNNEI. J lost 5 bases, V lost 8 bases, and 14 bases had no gene match. This CDR3 has 15 amino acids. The DNA for the CDR3 is TGTGCCAGCGGCCCCGGGACAGCTAGCGCATATGGCTACACCTTC. Encoded protein: CASGPGTASAYGYTF.

The chain links TRBV30 to TRBJ1-4, with 8 nucleotides matching TRBD1. J lost 0 bases, V lost 5 bases, and 2 bases had no gene match. Germline loops: CDR1 GTSNPN, CDR2 SVGIG (reference sequence). The CDR3 covers 14 residues. The CDR3 is CAWGTGPTNEKLFF. The CDR3 nucleotides read TGTGCCTGGGGGACAGGTCCAACTAATGAAAAACTGTTTTTT. The entire variable domain, with the rest obtained from reference TRBV30 and TRBJ1-4, is as follows: SQTIHQWPATLVQPVGSPLSLECTVEGTSNPNLYWYRQAAGRGLQLLFYSVGIGQISSEVPQNLSASRPQDRQFILSSKKLLLSDSGFYLCAWGTGPTNEKLFFGSGTQLSVL.

This chain connects TRBV23-1 to TRBJ1-6; 10 nucleotides align to TRBD1. TRBV23-1 is an ORF, with its function uncertain. Losses at the gene ends were 0 bases for V and 7 bases for J; bases not matched to a gene: 3. The CDR3 loop spans 16 amino acids. The CDR3 loop reads CASSQSGQGRNSPLHF. The CDR3 DNA reads as TGCGCCAGCAGTCAATCGGGACAGGGGAGGAATTCACCCCTCCACTTT.

The rearrangement joins TRBV19 to TRBJ1-4; 8 nucleotides align to TRBD1. V was pared by 5 bases and J by 3 bases, with 8 bases of the junction left unmatched. The germline V gene has CDR1 LNHDA and CDR2 SQIVND (reference sequence). The CDR3 is made up of 16 amino acids. CDR3 residues: CASSPSQGAPNEKLFF. DNA of the CDR3: TGTGCCAGTAGTCCGAGCCAGGGGGCCCCTAATGAAAAACTGTTTTTT.

The gene calls are TRBV6-4 and TRBJ2-1; 10 nucleotides match TRBD1. V shed 0 bases, J shed 7 bases, and the junction held 6 bases outside the gene matches. The CDR3 is made up of 16 amino acids. Germline V gene data show CDR1 as MRHNA and CDR2 as SNTAGT. The CDR3 is CASSDSGTGAANEQFF. The CDR3 region has the DNA TGTGCCAGCAGTGACTCCGGGACAGGGGCGGCAAATGAGCAGTTCTTC.

This clone is a singleton in its sample. The V gene is TRBV19, the J gene TRBJ2-1; D is possibly TRBD1 (7 bases). V shed 4 bases and J shed 0 bases, with 16 bases lying between them. The CDR3 has 17 residues. Germline V gene lookup returns CDR1 LNHDA and CDR2 SQIVND (reference sequence). In DNA form, the CDR3 reads TGTGCCAGTAGTAGGGGGGACAGACCCTCCTCCTACAATGAGCAGTTCTTC. This gives the protein CASSRGDRPSSYNEQFF.

The chain employs TRBV5-6 and TRBJ2-7, with D perhaps matching TRBD1 (5 bases). Germline V gives CDR1 SGHDT, CDR2 YYEEEE. The CDR3 length is 12 residues. The V and J ends lost 3 bases and 7 bases respectively, with 11 bases between them. CDR3: CASSSGSWEQYF. CDR3 DNA: TGTGCCAGCAGCTCAGGGTCTTGGGAGCAGTACTTC.

The chain couples TRBV6-5 to TRBJ1-1; D is possibly TRBD1 (6 bases). Trimming removed 6 bases from V and 5 bases from J, with 19 bases in between. The V gene's germline CDR1 is MNHEY and CDR2 SVGAGI. The CDR3 spans 15 residues. The CDR3 protein is CASSPPSGGRTEAFF. The CDR3 nucleotides read TGTGCCAGCAGCCCCCCCTCGGGGGGCAGGACTGAAGCTTTCTTT.

The chain uses TRBV6-5 and TRBJ1-5; D possibly corresponds to TRBD1 (5 bases). Trimming stripped 4 bases from V and 9 bases from J, with 13 bases between. Germline V CDR1 and CDR2: MNHEY, SVGAGI. This CDR3 spans 13 amino acids. The CDR3 DNA reads as TGTGCCAGCAGTTTCCAGGGCCGGTCGCCCCAGCATTTT. Its protein is CASSFQGRSPQHF.

The sample holds one count of this clone. The CDR3 protein is CASSVTGAGEYEQYF. The DNA for the CDR3 is TGTGCCAGCAGCGTTACAGGGGCTGGTGAGTACGAGCAGTACTTC. The chain links TRBV9 to TRBJ2-7; 7 bases map to TRBD1. CDR1 is SGDLS, CDR2 YYNGEE, per germline. V shed 2 bases, J shed 4 bases, and the junction held 9 bases outside the gene matches. The CDR3 contains 15 residues.

This rearrangement joins TRBV28 to TRBJ1-2; tentatively, D is TRBD1 (6 bases). Looked up from germline, CDR1 is MDHEN and CDR2 is SYDVKM. The V end was cut by 3 bases, the J end by 6 bases, with 14 bases between. The CDR3 contains 14 residues. This CDR3 reads CASSLLGAFNGYTF. Here the CDR3 DNA reads TGTGCCAGCAGTTTGTTGGGGGCTTTCAATGGCTACACCTTC.

The chain employs TRBV30 and TRBJ1-4, with TRBD1 matching 10 bases. With 8 bases clipped from V and 5 bases from J, the junction kept 2 bases outside the gene matches. The CDR3 has 12 amino acids. CDR1 and CDR2 from the germline V gene are GTSNPN and SVGIG (reference sequence). DNA for the CDR3: TGTGCCCAGGGACAGGGGAATGAAAAACTGTTTTTT. This codes for CAQGQGNEKLFF.

The CDR3 DNA reads TGTGCCTGCATCCGGGACAGAATGAACACTGAAGCTTTCTTT. Its translation is CACIRDRMNTEAFF. V usage is TRBV30 and J usage is TRBJ1-1, with 7 bases fitting TRBD1. The CDR3 has 14 amino acids. V shed 6 bases, J shed 0 bases, and the junction held 7 bases outside the gene matches. In germline, CDR1 is GTSNPN, CDR2 SVGIG (reference sequence).

The gene calls are TRBV11-1 and TRBJ2-5, with TRBD1 matching over 7 bases. V shed 4 bases, J shed 4 bases, and the junction held 6 bases outside the gene matches. Per germline, CDR1 SGHAT and CDR2 FQDESV (reference sequence). This CDR3 is 14 amino acids long. CDR3 amino acids: CASSSRTGGETQYF. CDR3 DNA: TGTGCCAGCAGCTCCCGGACAGGAGGAGAGACCCAGTACTTC.